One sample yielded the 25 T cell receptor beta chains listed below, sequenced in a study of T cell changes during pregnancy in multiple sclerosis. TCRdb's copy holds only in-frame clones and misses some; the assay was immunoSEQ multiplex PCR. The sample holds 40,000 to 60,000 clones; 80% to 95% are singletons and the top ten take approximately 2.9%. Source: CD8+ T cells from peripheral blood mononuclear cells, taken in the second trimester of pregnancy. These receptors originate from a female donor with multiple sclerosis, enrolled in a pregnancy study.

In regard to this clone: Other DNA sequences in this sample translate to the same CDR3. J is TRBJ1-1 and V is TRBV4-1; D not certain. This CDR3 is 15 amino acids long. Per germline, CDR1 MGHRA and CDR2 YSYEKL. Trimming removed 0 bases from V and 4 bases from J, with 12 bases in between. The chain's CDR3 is CASSQDFGAATEAFF. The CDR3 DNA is TGCGCCAGCAGCCAAGATTTTGGAGCAGCCACTGAAGCTTTCTTT.

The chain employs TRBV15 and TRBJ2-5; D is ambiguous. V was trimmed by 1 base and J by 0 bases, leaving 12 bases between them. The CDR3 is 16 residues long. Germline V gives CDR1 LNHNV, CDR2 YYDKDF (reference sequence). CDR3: CATSRVPPGNQETQYF. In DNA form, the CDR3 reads TGTGCCACCAGCAGAGTACCCCCAGGAAACCAAGAGACCCAGTACTTC. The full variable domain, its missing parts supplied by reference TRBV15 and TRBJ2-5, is DAMVIQNPRYQVTQFGKPVTLSCSQTLNHNVMYWYQQKSSQAPKLLFHYYDKDFNNEADTPDNFQSRRPNTSFCFLDIRSPGLGDTAMYLCATSRVPPGNQETQYFGPGTRLLVL.

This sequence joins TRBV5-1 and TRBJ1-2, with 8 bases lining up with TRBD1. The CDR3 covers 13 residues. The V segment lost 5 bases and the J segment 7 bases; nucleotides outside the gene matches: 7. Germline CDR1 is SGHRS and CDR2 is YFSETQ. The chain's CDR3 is CASSSGQDCGYTF. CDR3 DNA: TGCGCCAGCAGTTCGGGACAGGACTGTGGCTACACCTTC.

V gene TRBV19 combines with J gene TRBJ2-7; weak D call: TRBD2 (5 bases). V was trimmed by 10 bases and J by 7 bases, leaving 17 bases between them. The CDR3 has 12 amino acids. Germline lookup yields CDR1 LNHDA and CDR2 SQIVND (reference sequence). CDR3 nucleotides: TGTGCCATTGGAAGCCTCGGCGGGGAGCAGTACTTC. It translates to CAIGSLGGEQYF.

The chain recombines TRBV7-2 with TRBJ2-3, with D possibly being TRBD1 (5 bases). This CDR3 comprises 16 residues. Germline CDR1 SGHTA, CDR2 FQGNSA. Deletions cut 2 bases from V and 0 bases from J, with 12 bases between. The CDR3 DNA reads TGTGCCAGCAGCTTACTAAGCCAGGGAAGCACAGATACGCAGTATTTT. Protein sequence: CASSLLSQGSTDTQYF.

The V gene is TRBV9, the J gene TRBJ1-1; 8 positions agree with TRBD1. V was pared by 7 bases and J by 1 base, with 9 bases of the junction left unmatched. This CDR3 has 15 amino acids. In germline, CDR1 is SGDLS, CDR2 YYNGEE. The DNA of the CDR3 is TGTGCCAGCCGTCCCGGGACAGGCGAGAACACTGAAGCTTTCTTT. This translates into CASRPGTGENTEAFF.

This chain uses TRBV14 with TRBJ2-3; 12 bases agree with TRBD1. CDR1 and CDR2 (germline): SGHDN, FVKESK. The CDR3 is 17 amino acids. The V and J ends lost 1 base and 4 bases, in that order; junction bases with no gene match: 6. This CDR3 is CASSQGWGTGGSDTQYF. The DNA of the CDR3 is TGTGCCAGCAGCCAAGGGTGGGGGACAGGGGGCTCAGATACGCAGTATTTT.

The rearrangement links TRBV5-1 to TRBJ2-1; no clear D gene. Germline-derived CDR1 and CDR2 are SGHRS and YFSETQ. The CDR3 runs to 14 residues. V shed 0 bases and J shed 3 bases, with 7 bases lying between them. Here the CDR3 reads CASSLGFSYNEQFF. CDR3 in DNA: TGCGCCAGCAGCTTGGGATTTAGCTACAATGAGCAGTTCTTC.

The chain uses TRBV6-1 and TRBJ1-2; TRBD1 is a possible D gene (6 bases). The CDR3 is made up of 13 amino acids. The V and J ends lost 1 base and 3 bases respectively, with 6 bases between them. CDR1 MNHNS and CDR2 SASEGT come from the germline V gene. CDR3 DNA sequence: TGTGCCAGCAGTGAAGGACAGGACTATGGCTACACCTTC. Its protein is CASSEGQDYGYTF.

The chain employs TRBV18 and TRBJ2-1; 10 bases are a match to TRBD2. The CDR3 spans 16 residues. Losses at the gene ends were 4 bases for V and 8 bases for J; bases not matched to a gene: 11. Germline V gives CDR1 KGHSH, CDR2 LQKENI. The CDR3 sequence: CASSLRSGGAVDEQFF. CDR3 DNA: TGTGCCAGCTCACTGAGAAGCGGGGGGGCGGTCGATGAGCAGTTCTTC.

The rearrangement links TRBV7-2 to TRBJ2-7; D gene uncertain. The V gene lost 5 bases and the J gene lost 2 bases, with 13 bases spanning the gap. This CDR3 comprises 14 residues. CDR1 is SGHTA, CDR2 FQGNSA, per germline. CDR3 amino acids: CASSATTQTYEQYF. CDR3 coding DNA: TGTGCCAGCAGCGCCACGACTCAGACCTACGAGCAGTACTTC. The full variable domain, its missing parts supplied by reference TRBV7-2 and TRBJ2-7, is GAGVSQSPSNKVTEKGKDVELRCDPISGHTALYWYRQSLGQGLEFLIYFQGNSAPDKSGLPSDRFSAERTGGSVSTLTIQRTQQEDSAVYLCASSATTQTYEQYFGPGTRLTVT.

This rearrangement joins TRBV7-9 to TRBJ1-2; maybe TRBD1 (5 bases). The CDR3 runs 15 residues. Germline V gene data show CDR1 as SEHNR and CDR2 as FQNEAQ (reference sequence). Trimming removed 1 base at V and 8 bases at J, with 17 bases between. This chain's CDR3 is CASSLGTVGQKGYTF. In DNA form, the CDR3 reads TGTGCCAGCAGCTTAGGGACGGTGGGGCAGAAGGGCTACACCTTC.

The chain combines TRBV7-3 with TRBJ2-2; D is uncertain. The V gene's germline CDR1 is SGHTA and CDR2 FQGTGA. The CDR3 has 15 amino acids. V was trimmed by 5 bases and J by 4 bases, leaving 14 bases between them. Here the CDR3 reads CASSVFLGPTGELFF. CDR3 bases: TGTGCCAGCAGCGTATTTTTGGGCCCCACCGGGGAGCTGTTTTTT.

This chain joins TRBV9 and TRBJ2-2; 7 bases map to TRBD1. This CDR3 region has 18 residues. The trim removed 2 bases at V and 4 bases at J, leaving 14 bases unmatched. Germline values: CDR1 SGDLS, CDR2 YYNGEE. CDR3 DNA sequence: TGTGCCAGCAGCGTTACCCCCTTACAGGGGTTGGGCACCGGGGAGCTGTTTTTT. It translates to CASSVTPLQGLGTGELFF.

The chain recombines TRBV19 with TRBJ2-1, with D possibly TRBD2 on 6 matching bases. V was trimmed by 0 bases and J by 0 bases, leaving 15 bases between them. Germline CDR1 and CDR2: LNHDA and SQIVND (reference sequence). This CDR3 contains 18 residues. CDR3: CASSIDSGGRGSYNEQFF. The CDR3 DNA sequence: TGTGCCAGTAGTATAGATTCCGGGGGACGCGGCTCCTACAATGAGCAGTTCTTC.

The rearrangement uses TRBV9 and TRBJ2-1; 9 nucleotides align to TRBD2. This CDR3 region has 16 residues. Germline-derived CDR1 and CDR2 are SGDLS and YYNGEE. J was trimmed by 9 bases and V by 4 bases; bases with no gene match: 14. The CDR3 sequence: CASSPSGTSSSSEQFF. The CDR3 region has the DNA TGTGCCAGCAGCCCAAGTGGGACTAGCAGCAGTAGTGAGCAGTTCTTC.

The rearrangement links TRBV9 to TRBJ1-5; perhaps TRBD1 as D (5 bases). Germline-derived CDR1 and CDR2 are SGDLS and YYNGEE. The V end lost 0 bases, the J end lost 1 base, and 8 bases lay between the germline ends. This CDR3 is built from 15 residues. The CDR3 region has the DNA TGTGCCAGCAGCGTAGGAAAGGGGAGCAATCAGCCCCAGCATTTT. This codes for CASSVGKGSNQPQHF.

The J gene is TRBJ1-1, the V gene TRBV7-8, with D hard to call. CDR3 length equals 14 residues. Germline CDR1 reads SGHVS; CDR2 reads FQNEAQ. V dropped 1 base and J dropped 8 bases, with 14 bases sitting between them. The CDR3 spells CASSLGLMVPEAFF. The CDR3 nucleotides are TGTGCCAGCAGCTTAGGACTAATGGTTCCAGAAGCTTTCTTT.

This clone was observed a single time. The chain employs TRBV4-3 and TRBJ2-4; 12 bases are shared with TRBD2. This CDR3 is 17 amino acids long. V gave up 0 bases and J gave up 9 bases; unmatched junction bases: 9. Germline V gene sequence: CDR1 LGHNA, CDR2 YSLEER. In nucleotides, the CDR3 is TGCGCCAGCAGCCAAGAGACTAGCGGGAGCCGGCAAGGCATTCAGTACTTC. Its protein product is CASSQETSGSRQGIQYF.

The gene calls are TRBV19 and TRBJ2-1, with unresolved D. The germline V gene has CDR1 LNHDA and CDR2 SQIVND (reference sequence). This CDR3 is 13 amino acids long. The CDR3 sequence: CACAFSSYNEQFF. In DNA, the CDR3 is TGTGCGTGTGCTTTTAGCTCCTACAATGAGCAGTTCTTC.

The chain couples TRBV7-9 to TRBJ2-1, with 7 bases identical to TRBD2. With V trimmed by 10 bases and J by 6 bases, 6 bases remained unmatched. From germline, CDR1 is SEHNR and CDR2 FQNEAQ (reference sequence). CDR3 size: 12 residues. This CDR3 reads CATLAVTNEQFF. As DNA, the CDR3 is TGTGCCACCCTAGCGGTGACCAATGAGCAGTTCTTC. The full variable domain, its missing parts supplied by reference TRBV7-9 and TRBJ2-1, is DTGVSQNPRHKITKRGQNVTFRCDPISEHNRLYWYRQTLGQGPEFLTYFQNEAQLEKSRLLSDRFSAERPKGSFSTLEIQRTEQGDSAMYLCATLAVTNEQFFGPGTRLTVL.

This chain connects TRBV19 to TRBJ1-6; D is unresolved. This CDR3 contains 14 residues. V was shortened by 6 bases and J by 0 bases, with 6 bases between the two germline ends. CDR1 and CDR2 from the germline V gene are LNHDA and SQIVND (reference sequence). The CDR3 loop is CASSGTSYNSPLHF. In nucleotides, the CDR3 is TGTGCCAGTAGCGGTACCTCCTATAATTCACCCCTCCACTTT.

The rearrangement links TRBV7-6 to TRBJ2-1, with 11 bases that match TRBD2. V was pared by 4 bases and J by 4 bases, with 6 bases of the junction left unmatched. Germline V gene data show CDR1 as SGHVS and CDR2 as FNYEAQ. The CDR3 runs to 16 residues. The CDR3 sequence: CASSSLSGGAYNEQFF. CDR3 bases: TGTGCCAGCAGCTCTCTTAGCGGGGGGGCATACAATGAGCAGTTCTTC.

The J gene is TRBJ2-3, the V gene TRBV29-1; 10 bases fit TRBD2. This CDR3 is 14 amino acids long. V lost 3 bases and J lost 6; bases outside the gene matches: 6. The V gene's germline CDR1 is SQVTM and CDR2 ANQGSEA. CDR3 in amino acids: CSVDGLAAGDTQYF. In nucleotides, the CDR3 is TGCAGCGTTGATGGACTAGCGGCCGGGGATACGCAGTATTTT.

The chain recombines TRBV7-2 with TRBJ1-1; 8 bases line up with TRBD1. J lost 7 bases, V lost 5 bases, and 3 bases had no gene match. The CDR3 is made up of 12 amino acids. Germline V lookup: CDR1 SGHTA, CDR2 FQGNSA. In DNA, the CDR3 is TGTGCCAGCAGCCAGACAGGGGTTGAAGCTTTCTTT. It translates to CASSQTGVEAFF.